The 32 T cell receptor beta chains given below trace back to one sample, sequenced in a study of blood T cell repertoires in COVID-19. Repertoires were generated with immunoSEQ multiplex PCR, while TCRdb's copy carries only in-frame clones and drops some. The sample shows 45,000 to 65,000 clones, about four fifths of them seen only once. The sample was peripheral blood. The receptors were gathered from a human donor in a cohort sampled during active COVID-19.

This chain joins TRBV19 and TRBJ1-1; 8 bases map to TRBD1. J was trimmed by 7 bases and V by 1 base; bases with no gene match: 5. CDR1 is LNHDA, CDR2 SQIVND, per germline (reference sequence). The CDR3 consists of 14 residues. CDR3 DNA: TGTGCCAGTAGTATAGCAGGGGGCGAATTTGAAGCTTTCTTT. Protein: CASSIAGGEFEAFF.

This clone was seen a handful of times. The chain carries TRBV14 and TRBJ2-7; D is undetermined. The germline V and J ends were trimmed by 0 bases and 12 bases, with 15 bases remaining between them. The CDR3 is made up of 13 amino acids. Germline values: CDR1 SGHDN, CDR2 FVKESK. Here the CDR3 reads CASSQDFLSGLYF. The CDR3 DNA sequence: TGTGCCAGCAGCCAAGACTTCTTATCGGGTTTGTACTTC. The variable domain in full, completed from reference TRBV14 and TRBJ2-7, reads EAGVTQFPSHSVIEKGQTVTLRCDPISGHDNLYWYRRVMGKEIKFLLHFVKESKQDESGMPNNRFLAERTGGTYSTLKVQPAELEDSGVYFCASSQDFLSGLYFGPGTRLTVT.

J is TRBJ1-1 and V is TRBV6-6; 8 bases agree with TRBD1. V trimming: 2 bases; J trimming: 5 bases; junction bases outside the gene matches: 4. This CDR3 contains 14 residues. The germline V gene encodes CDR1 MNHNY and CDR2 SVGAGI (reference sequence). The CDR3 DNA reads TGTGCCAGCAGTTACCACCACAGGGGGACTGAAGCTTTCTTT. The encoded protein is CASSYHHRGTEAFF.

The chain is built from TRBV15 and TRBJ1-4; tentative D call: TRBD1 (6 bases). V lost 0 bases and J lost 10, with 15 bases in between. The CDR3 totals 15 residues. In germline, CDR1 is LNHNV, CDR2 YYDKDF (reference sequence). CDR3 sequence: CATSRDLQGRAKLFF. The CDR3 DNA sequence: TGTGCCACCAGCAGAGATCTACAGGGCAGAGCAAAACTGTTTTTT.

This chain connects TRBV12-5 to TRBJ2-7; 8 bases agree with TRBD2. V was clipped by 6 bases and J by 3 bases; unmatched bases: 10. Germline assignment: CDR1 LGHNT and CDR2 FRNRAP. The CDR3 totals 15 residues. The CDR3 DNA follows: TGTGCTAGTGGCTCCGGGAGCGGGGGAATCTACGAGCAGTACTTC. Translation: CASGSGSGGIYEQYF. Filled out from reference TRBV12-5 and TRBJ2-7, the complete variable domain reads DARVTQTPRHKVTEMGQEVTMRCQPILGHNTVFWYRQTMMQGLELLAYFRNRAPLDDSGMPKDRFSAEMPDATLATLKIQPSEPRDSAVYFCASGSGSGGIYEQYFGPGTRLTVT.

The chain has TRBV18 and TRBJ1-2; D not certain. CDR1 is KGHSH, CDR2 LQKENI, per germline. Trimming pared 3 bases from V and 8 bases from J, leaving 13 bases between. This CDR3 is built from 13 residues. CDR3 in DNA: TGTGCCAGCTCACCTAGCGATACGCGGGGCTACACCTTC. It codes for CASSPSDTRGYTF.

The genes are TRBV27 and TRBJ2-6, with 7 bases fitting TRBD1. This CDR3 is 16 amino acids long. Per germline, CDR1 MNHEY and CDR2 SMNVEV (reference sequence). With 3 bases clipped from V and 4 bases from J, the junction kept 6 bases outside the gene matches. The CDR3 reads CASSFQGGAGANVLTF. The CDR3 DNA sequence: TGTGCCAGCAGTTTTCAAGGGGGCGCGGGGGCCAACGTCCTGACTTTC.

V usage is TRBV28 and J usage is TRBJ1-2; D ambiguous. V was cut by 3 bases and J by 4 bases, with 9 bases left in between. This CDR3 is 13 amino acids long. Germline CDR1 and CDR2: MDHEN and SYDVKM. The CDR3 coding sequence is TGTGCCAGCAGTTTTGGAGGCGGCTATGGCTACACCTTC. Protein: CASSFGGGYGYTF.

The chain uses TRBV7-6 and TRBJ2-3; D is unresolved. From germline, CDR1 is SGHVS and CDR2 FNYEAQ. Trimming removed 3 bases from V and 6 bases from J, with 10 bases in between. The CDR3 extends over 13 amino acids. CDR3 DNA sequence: TGTGCCAGCAGCTTTTCGTTCTCGGATACGCAGTATTTT. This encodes CASSFSFSDTQYF.

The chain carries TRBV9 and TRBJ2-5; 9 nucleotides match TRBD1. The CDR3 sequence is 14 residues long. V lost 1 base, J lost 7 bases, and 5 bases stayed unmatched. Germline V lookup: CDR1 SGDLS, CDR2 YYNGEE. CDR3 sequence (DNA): TGTGCCAGCAGCGTAACAGGGGGCGCGGGGACCCAGTACTTC. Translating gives CASSVTGGAGTQYF.

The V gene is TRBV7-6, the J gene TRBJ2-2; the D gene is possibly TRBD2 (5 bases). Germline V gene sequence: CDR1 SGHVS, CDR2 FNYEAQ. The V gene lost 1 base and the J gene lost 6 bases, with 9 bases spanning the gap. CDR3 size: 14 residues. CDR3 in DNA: TGTGCCAGCAGCTTAGTGGTGAGGGCCGGGGAGCTGTTTTTT. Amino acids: CASSLVVRAGELFF.

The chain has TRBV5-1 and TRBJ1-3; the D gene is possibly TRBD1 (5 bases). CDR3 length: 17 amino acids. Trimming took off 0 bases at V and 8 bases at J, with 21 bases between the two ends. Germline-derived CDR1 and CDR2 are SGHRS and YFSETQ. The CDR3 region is CASSLESGARAGDTIYF. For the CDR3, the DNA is TGCGCCAGCAGCTTGGAAAGCGGAGCACGGGCGGGGGACACCATATATTTT.

CDR3 DNA: TGTGCCAGCAGCCAATCTGGGGGGATGAACACTGAAGCTTTCTTT. Protein product: CASSQSGGMNTEAFF. The chain carries TRBV16 and TRBJ1-1; weak D call: TRBD1 (5 bases). CDR1 is KGHSY and CDR2 is FQNENV in the germline V gene. V was trimmed by 0 bases and J by 0 bases, leaving 8 bases between them. This CDR3 contains 15 residues.

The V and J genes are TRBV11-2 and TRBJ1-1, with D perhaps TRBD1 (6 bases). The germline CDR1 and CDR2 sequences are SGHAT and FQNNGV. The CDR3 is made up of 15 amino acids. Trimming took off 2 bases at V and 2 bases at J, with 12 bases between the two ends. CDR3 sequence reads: CASSLTDSTNTEAFF. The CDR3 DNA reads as TGTGCCAGCAGCTTAACGGACAGTACCAACACTGAAGCTTTCTTT.

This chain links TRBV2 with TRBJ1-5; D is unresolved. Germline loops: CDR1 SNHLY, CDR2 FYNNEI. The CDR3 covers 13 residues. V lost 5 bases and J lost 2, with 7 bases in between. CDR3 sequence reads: CASSPLGNQPQHF. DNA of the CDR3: TGTGCCAGCAGTCCCCTTGGCAATCAGCCCCAGCATTTT.

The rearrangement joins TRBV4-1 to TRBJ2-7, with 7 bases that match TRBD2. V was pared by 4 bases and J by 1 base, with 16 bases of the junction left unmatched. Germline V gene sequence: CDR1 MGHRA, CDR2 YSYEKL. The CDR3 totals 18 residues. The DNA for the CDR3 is TGCGCCAGCAGCCCCCGTCCCCTAGCGGTAGAGGATTCCTACGAGCAGTACTTC. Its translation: CASSPRPLAVEDSYEQYF.

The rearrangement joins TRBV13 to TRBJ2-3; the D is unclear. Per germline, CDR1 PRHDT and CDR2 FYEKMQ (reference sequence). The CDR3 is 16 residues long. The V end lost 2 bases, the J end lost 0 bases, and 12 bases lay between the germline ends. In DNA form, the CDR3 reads TGTGCCAGCAGCTTAAGATTCGGAGCTAGCACAGATACGCAGTATTTT. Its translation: CASSLRFGASTDTQYF.

This chain's CDR3 is CASTGEGATYNEQFF. CDR3 DNA sequence: TGCGCCAGCACCGGAGAGGGAGCTACCTACAATGAGCAGTTCTTC. V is TRBV5-1 and J is TRBJ2-1, with a possible D match to TRBD2 (5 bases). Trimming cost V 6 bases and J 2 bases, with 15 bases left between them. Germline V gene lookup returns CDR1 SGHRS and CDR2 YFSETQ. The CDR3 totals 15 residues.

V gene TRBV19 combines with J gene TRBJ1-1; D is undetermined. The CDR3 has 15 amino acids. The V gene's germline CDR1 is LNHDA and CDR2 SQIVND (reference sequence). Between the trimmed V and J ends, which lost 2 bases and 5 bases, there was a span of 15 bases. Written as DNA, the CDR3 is TGTGCCAGTAGTATAATCCGACCCCGAGGGACTGAAGCTTTCTTT. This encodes CASSIIRPRGTEAFF.

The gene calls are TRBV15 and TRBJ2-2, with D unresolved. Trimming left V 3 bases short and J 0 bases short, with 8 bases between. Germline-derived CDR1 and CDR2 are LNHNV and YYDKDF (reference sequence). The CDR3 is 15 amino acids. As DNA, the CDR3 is TGTGCCACCAGCAGCGGCAGGACGAACACCGGGGAGCTGTTTTTT. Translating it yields CATSSGRTNTGELFF.

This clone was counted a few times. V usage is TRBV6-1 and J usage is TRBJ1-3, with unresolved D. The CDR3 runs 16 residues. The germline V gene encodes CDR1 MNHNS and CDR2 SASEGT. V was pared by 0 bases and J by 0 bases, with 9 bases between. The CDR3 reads CASSEAPDLSGNTIYF. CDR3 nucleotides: TGTGCCAGCAGTGAAGCCCCAGATCTCTCTGGAAACACCATATATTTT.

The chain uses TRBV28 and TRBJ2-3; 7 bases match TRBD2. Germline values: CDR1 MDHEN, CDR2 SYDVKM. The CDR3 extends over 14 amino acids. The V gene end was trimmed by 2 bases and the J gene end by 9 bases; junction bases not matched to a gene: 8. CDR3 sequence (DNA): TGTGCCAGCAGTTTAGCGGGAGAGCCCCCGACGCAGTATTTT. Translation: CASSLAGEPPTQYF.

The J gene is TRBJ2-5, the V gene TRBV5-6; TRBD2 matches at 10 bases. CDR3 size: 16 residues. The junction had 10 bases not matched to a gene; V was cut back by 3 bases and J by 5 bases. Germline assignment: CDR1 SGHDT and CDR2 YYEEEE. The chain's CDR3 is CASSSRASGGAETQYF. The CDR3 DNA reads TGTGCCAGCAGCTCCCGTGCTAGCGGGGGTGCCGAGACCCAGTACTTC.

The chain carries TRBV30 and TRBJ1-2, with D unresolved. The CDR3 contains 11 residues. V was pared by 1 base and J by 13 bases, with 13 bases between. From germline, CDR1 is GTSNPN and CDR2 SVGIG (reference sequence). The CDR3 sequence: CAWSGTGGLTF. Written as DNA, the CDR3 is TGTGCCTGGAGTGGAACGGGAGGTCTCACCTTC.

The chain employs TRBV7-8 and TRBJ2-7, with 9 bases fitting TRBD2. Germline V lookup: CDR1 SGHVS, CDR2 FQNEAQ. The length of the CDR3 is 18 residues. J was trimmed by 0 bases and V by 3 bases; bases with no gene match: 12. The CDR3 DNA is TGTGCCAGCAGCTTGGGAGCGGGGGGCAGGAGCCTCTCCTACGAGCAGTACTTC. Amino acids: CASSLGAGGRSLSYEQYF.

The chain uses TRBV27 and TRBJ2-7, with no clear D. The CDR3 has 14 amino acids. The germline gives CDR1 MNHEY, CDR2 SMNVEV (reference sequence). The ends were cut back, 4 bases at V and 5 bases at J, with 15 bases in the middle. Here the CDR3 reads CASSYYGSTNEQYF. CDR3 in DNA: TGTGCCAGCAGTTACTACGGATCAACCAACGAGCAGTACTTC.

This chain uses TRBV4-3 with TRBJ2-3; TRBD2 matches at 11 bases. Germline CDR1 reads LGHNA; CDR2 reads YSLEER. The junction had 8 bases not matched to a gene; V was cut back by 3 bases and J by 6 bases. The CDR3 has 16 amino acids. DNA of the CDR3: TGCGCCAGCAGCCAGGGGCTAGCGGGGGGAGGGGATACGCAGTATTTT. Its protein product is CASSQGLAGGGDTQYF.

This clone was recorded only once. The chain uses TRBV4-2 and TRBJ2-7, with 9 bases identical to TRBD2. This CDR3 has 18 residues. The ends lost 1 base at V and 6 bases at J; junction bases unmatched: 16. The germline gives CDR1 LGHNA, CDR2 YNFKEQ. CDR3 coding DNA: TGTGCCAGCAGCCAAGGGGTAGCGGGAGTCTATAGCCCCTCCGAGCAGTACTTC. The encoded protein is CASSQGVAGVYSPSEQYF.

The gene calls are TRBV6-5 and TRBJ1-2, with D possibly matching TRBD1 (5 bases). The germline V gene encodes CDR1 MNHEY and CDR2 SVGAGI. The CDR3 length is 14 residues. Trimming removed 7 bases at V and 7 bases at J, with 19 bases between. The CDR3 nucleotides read TGTGCCAGCAACCCCGGAGGGGTTAGGGGTGGCTACACCTTC. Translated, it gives CASNPGGVRGGYTF.

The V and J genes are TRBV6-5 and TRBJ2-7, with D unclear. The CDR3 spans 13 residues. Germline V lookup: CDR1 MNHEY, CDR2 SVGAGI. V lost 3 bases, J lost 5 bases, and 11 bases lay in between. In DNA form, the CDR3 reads TGTGCCAGCAGTTATTTACAGTACCACGAGCAGTACTTC. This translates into CASSYLQYHEQYF.

DNA for the CDR3: TGTGCCAGCAGCTACGCTACCTCGAACACTGAAGCTTTCTTT. The encoded protein is CASSYATSNTEAFF. V and J are TRBV5-4 and TRBJ1-1; D is unresolved. V shed 3 bases and J shed 1 base, with 10 bases lying between them. The CDR3 sequence is 14 residues long. Germline loops: CDR1 SGHNT, CDR2 YYREEE (reference sequence).

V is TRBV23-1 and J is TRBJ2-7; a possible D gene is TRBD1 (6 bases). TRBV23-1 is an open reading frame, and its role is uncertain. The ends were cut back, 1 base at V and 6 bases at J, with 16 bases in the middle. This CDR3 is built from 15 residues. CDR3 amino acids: CASSQFLQGPREQYF. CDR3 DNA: TGCGCCAGCAGTCAATTCCTACAGGGCCCTCGCGAGCAGTACTTC.